The 10 T cell receptor beta chains listed next were all sequenced from one sample in a study of blood T cell repertoires in COVID-19 (TCRdb year 2020). Library prep was done by the immunoSEQ multiplex PCR assay. TCRdb obtained this table from immuneACCESS and retained in-frame rearrangements with V and J assigned. These tables miss some clones; where compared with another copy, unresolved V genes account for less than half of the shortfall, and the remainder is unexplained. In all, the sample holds 200,000 to 300,000 clones, and about 87% of those were seen once. Of the sample, 2.6% falls within the top ten clones. Sequencing was done on a sample of PBMCs or T cells enriched from blood (not recorded which). These receptors were obtained from a young woman with acute COVID-19.

This sequence joins TRBV7-2 and TRBJ1-5; the D gene is possibly TRBD1 (6 bases). The germline V and J ends were trimmed by 7 bases and 5 bases, with 27 bases remaining between them. Germline loops: CDR1 SGHTA, CDR2 FQGNSA. This CDR3 region has 18 residues. The chain's CDR3 is CASNYPGQTKLRYQPQHF. The CDR3 DNA sequence: TGTGCCAGCAACTACCCCGGACAGACCAAACTGCGCTATCAGCCCCAGCATTTT.

This clone has just one count. The chain employs TRBV4-1 and TRBJ2-2; 7 bases match TRBD1. CDR3 length: 15 residues. Losses at the gene ends were 0 bases for V and 4 bases for J; bases not matched to a gene: 2. Germline values: CDR1 MGHRA, CDR2 YSYEKL. Here the CDR3 reads CASSQEGQPTGELFF. In DNA form, the CDR3 reads TGCGCCAGCAGCCAAGAGGGACAGCCCACCGGGGAGCTGTTTTTT.

The chain is built from TRBV27 and TRBJ1-2; D possibly corresponds to TRBD1 (6 bases). The CDR3 has 15 amino acids. Trimming took off 1 base at V and 7 bases at J, with 16 bases between the two ends. The germline V gene encodes CDR1 MNHEY and CDR2 SMNVEV (reference sequence). The DNA for the CDR3 is TGTGCCAGCAGTTTATACCGAGACAGGTTTGGTGGCTACACCTTC. The encoded protein is CASSLYRDRFGGYTF.

The rearrangement uses TRBV5-8 and TRBJ1-5; D is perhaps TRBD1 (5 bases). Germline lookup yields CDR1 SGHTS and CDR2 YDEGEE. V gave up 6 bases and J gave up 5 bases, with 15 bases separating them. The CDR3 contains 14 residues. This chain's CDR3 is CASKIGAIDQPQHF. CDR3 DNA sequence: TGTGCCAGCAAAATAGGGGCAATCGATCAGCCCCAGCATTTT.

V is TRBV2 and J is TRBJ1-2; D perhaps matches TRBD1 (5 bases). The V and J ends lost 4 bases and 4 bases respectively, with 16 bases between them. The CDR3 sequence is 15 residues long. Germline V gives CDR1 SNHLY, CDR2 FYNNEI. Written as DNA, the CDR3 is TGTGCCAGCAGTGCCGAAGTGACAGACACCTATGGCTACACCTTC. Translation gives CASSAEVTDTYGYTF.

The chain recombines TRBV29-1 with TRBJ1-4, with no clear D. The CDR3 has 12 residues. V was shortened by 4 bases and J by 8 bases, with 11 bases between the two germline ends. Germline V gene sequence: CDR1 SQVTM, CDR2 ANQGSEA. The CDR3 loop reads CSVGGSSEKLFF. CDR3 coding DNA: TGCAGCGTTGGAGGGTCTTCGGAAAAACTGTTTTTT.

This clone was counted once. The V and J genes are TRBV12-3 or TRBV12-4 and TRBJ1-4; a weak D match, TRBD1 (5 bases). This CDR3 comprises 13 residues. Trimming pared 7 bases from V and 8 bases from J, leaving 14 bases between. The CDR3 is CASKGDVREKLFF. For the CDR3, the DNA is TGTGCCAGCAAAGGGGATGTGCGGGAAAAACTGTTTTTT.

The genes are TRBV29-1 and TRBJ2-7; TRBD1 is a possible D gene (6 bases). CDR3 length: 13 residues. Germline lookup yields CDR1 SQVTM and CDR2 ANQGSEA. Trimming left V 4 bases short and J 1 base short, with 11 bases between. The CDR3: CSVVRGSSYEQYF. The CDR3 DNA is TGCAGCGTTGTTAGGGGGTCATCCTACGAGCAGTACTTC.

The chain combines TRBV6-5 with TRBJ2-1; TRBD1 aligns across 7 bases. CDR1 MNHEY and CDR2 SVGAGI come from the germline V gene. J gave up 0 bases and V 2 bases, and 4 bases lay outside the gene matches. There are 16 residues in the CDR3. The CDR3 nucleotides read TGTGCCAGCAGTTACAAAGGGGGCAGCTCCTACAATGAGCAGTTCTTC. It translates to CASSYKGGSSYNEQFF.

The chain uses TRBV7-2 and TRBJ1-1; 9 bases line up with TRBD1. CDR3 size: 15 residues. Germline V lookup: CDR1 SGHTA, CDR2 FQGNSA. V trimming: 3 bases; J trimming: 1 base; junction bases outside the gene matches: 3. CDR3 nucleotides: TGTGCCAGCAGCTTTGGGGACAGGGCGAACACTGAAGCTTTCTTT. Its protein product is CASSFGDRANTEAFF.